This T cell receptor (beta chain) is drawn from a study of blood T cell repertoires in COVID-19. Whole-study context: Acute-phase and convalescent COVID-19 samples originated in the United States, Italy and Spain. The analysed material was cDNA or gDNA that came from T cells, B-cell-depleted T cells, or PBMCs.

V was pared by 5 bases and J by 13 bases, with 12 bases between. Germline values: CDR1 KGHSH, CDR2 LQKENI. The CDR3 spans 12 residues. In the original analysis: Estimation of nucleated cell counts relied on the amplification of reference gene primers. Sequencing used immunoSEQ multiplex PCR; TCRdb keeps in-frame clones, though not all of them. V, J and clone size are those of that table, while D and trimming were read from the DNA. Of about 58,000 clones listed, 85% are singletons. This chain links TRBV18 with TRBJ1-6; D unclear. The specimen sequenced was peripheral blood. This sequence originates from a human donor in a cohort sampled during active COVID-19. This chain's CDR3 is CASSTEFPPLHF. The DNA for the CDR3 is TGTGCCAGCTCAACTGAGTTCCCGCCCCTCCACTTT.